Shown below are 18 T cell receptor beta chains from a single sample sequenced in a study of blood T cell repertoires in COVID-19. Measured with immunoSEQ multiplex PCR; TCRdb has only the in-frame clones, and not every one. Of 63,000 or so clones listed, about 86% are singletons. The sequenced sample consisted of peripheral blood. The receptors here all came from a human donor in a cohort sampled during active COVID-19.

This rearrangement joins TRBV9 to TRBJ2-7; D might be TRBD2 (7 bases). The V and J ends lost 3 bases and 0 bases respectively, with 16 bases between them. The CDR3 runs 16 residues. CDR1 and CDR2 from the germline V gene are SGDLS and YYNGEE. The CDR3 reads CASSGRGGSSSYEQYF. CDR3 DNA sequence: TGTGCCAGCAGCGGTAGGGGGGGTTCGAGCTCCTACGAGCAGTACTTC. The full variable domain, completed using reference TRBV9 and TRBJ2-7, is DSGVTQTPKHLITATGQRVTLRCSPRSGDLSVYWYQQSLDQGLQFLIQYYNGEERAKGNILERFSAQQFPDLHSELNLSSLELGDSALYFCASSGRGGSSSYEQYFGPGTRLTVT.

The genes are TRBV6-2 or TRBV6-3 and TRBJ1-1; TRBD1 is a possible D gene (5 bases). Germline V gene sequence: CDR1 MNHEY, CDR2 SVGEGT. V shed 2 bases and J shed 5 bases, with 9 bases lying between them. The CDR3 is 13 amino acids. The CDR3 here is CASSYVGGTEAFF. Written as DNA, the CDR3 is TGTGCCAGCAGTTACGTCGGGGGGACTGAAGCTTTCTTT.

The chain is built from TRBV27 and TRBJ1-2, with 7 nucleotides matching TRBD1. Losses at the gene ends were 5 bases for V and 3 bases for J; bases not matched to a gene: 9. Germline V CDR1 and CDR2: MNHEY, SMNVEV (reference sequence). CDR3 length: 15 residues. This CDR3 reads CASSLTGTAHYGYTF. CDR3 nucleotide sequence: TGTGCCAGCAGTCTCACCGGGACAGCTCACTATGGCTACACCTTC.

CDR3 in DNA: TGTGCCAGCAGTTTACGGAGGCGCGTAGCGGGCTTCCAAGAGACCCAGTACTTC. It specifies CASSLRRRVAGFQETQYF. This chain joins TRBV28 and TRBJ2-5; 7 nucleotides agree with TRBD2. This CDR3 region has 18 residues. The V segment lost 2 bases and the J segment 1 base; nucleotides outside the gene matches: 13. From germline, CDR1 is MDHEN and CDR2 SYDVKM.

The V call is TRBV29-1, the J call TRBJ2-3; 7 bases agree with TRBD2. Unmatched junction bases numbered 2, after V lost 4 bases and J lost 7 bases. The CDR3 consists of 11 residues. Germline lookup yields CDR1 SQVTM and CDR2 ANQGSEA. CDR3 bases: TGCAGCGTTGGGGAGGGGAATACGCAGTATTTT. This gives the protein CSVGEGNTQYF.

The rearrangement joins TRBV27 to TRBJ1-6, with D tentatively TRBD1 (6 bases). Per the germline V gene, CDR1 is MNHEY and CDR2 is SMNVEV (reference sequence). Trimming took 5 bases from V and 3 from J, leaving 17 bases between them. CDR3 length: 17 residues. This chain's CDR3 is CASSLGRGIGYNSPLHF. CDR3 DNA sequence: TGTGCCAGCAGTCTAGGGAGGGGGATAGGCTATAATTCACCCCTCCACTTT.

This chain joins TRBV13 and TRBJ1-1, with D uncertain. The length of the CDR3 is 14 residues. Germline V gives CDR1 PRHDT, CDR2 FYEKMQ (reference sequence). Trimming cost V 3 bases and J 0 bases, with 8 bases left between them. The CDR3 here is CASSFPTLNTEAFF. The CDR3 coding sequence is TGTGCCAGCAGCTTCCCGACACTGAACACTGAAGCTTTCTTT.

The chain is built from TRBV5-8 and TRBJ2-5, with D perhaps TRBD1 (6 bases). Germline values: CDR1 SGHTS, CDR2 YDEGEE. The V gene lost 0 bases and the J gene lost 5 bases, with 11 bases spanning the gap. The CDR3 runs 14 residues. DNA for the CDR3: TGTGCCAGCAGCTTGGAACAGGGCGGGGAGACCCAGTACTTC. Its translation: CASSLEQGGETQYF.

The CDR3 reads CASSYVAAPNLNEQFF. The CDR3 DNA reads as TGTGCCAGCAGTTACGTAGCGGCCCCGAACCTCAATGAGCAGTTCTTC. This chain connects TRBV6-5 to TRBJ2-1; TRBD2 is a possible D gene (6 bases). The CDR3 runs to 16 residues. Germline assignment: CDR1 MNHEY and CDR2 SVGAGI. V dropped 2 bases and J dropped 6 bases, with 17 bases sitting between them.

In this sample, this clone turned up once. The J gene is TRBJ2-5, the V gene TRBV7-2; 10 nucleotides match TRBD2. J was trimmed by 5 bases and V by 5 bases; bases with no gene match: 14. The V gene's germline CDR1 is SGHTA and CDR2 FQGNSA. This CDR3 has 17 amino acids. The CDR3 loop is CASSQRQRGGRVETQYF. The CDR3 DNA sequence: TGTGCCAGCAGCCAGCGGCAGCGGGGGGGGAGGGTTGAGACCCAGTACTTC.

The V and J genes are TRBV28 and TRBJ1-3; 12 bases match TRBD1. Germline lookup yields CDR1 MDHEN and CDR2 SYDVKM. The ends lost 8 bases at V and 4 bases at J; junction bases unmatched: 3. The CDR3 length is 14 residues. CDR3 loop: CASGDRGRGNTIYF. CDR3 DNA sequence: TGTGCCAGCGGGGACAGGGGGCGAGGAAACACCATATATTTT.

This chain connects TRBV13 to TRBJ2-7; TRBD1 is a possible D gene (5 bases). Germline V CDR1 and CDR2: PRHDT, FYEKMQ (reference sequence). With 7 bases removed from V and 3 bases from J, the gap between germline ends came to 19 bases. This CDR3 comprises 15 residues. The CDR3 nucleotides read TGTGCCAGCATGGAGCGAGGACATCTAGACTACGAGCAGTACTTC. Protein sequence: CASMERGHLDYEQYF.

The gene calls are TRBV6-5 and TRBJ1-1, with D unclear. Germline V lookup: CDR1 MNHEY, CDR2 SVGAGI. V dropped 0 bases and J dropped 0 bases, with 8 bases sitting between them. The CDR3 sequence is 15 residues long. The CDR3 bases are TGTGCCAGCAGTTACTCGACACGGATGAACACTGAAGCTTTCTTT. As protein: CASSYSTRMNTEAFF.

The V and J genes are TRBV20-1 and TRBJ1-3; D not certain. The length of the CDR3 is 11 residues. Germline V gene lookup returns CDR1 DFQATT and CDR2 SNEGSKA (reference sequence). V was trimmed by 6 bases and J by 4 bases, leaving 7 bases between them. The CDR3 DNA is TGCAGTGCCCTATTCGGAAACACCATATATTTT. It translates to CSALFGNTIYF.

This sequence joins TRBV7-9 and TRBJ2-7; TRBD2 matches 8 bases. The CDR3 totals 15 residues. The V segment lost 7 bases and the J segment 1 base; nucleotides outside the gene matches: 9. Germline-derived CDR1 and CDR2 are SEHNR and FQNEAQ (reference sequence). The CDR3 nucleotides read TGTGCCAGCACCCAATCAGCGGGGGTATCCTACGAGCAGTACTTC. It translates to CASTQSAGVSYEQYF. The full variable domain, completed using reference TRBV7-9 and TRBJ2-7, is DTGVSQNPRHKITKRGQNVTFRCDPISEHNRLYWYRQTLGQGPEFLTYFQNEAQLEKSRLLSDRFSAERPKGSFSTLEIQRTEQGDSAMYLCASTQSAGVSYEQYFGPGTRLTVT.

V gene TRBV2 combines with J gene TRBJ2-1; TRBD2 matches at 10 bases. The CDR3 is made up of 15 amino acids. CDR1 and CDR2 from the germline V gene are SNHLY and FYNNEI. The ends lost 2 bases at V and 6 bases at J; junction bases unmatched: 4. CDR3: CASSERLAGANEQFF. The CDR3 coding sequence is TGTGCCAGCAGTGAAAGGCTAGCGGGGGCCAATGAGCAGTTCTTC. The variable domain in full, completed from reference TRBV2 and TRBJ2-1, reads EPEVTQTPSHQVTQMGQEVILRCVPISNHLYFYWYRQILGQKVEFLVSFYNNEISEKSEIFDDQFSVERPDGSNFTLKIRSTKLEDSAMYFCASSERLAGANEQFFGPGTRLTVL.

Written as DNA, the CDR3 is TGTGCCAGCAGTTCCCCGGGACAGATTAATTCACCCCTCCACTTT. Protein product: CASSSPGQINSPLHF. The chain uses TRBV28 and TRBJ1-6; TRBD1 agrees at 7 bases. Trimming at V came to 4 bases and at J to 6 bases, leaving 6 bases not matched to a gene. Germline CDR1 MDHEN, CDR2 SYDVKM. This CDR3 is built from 15 residues.

J is TRBJ2-7 and V is TRBV7-8; D not certain. The germline gives CDR1 SGHVS, CDR2 FQNEAQ. This CDR3 is built from 14 residues. V was shortened by 1 base and J by 1 base, with 8 bases between the two germline ends. The CDR3 nucleotides are TGTGCCAGCAGCTTAGACGTCAGGTCCTACGAGCAGTACTTC. Translation: CASSLDVRSYEQYF.